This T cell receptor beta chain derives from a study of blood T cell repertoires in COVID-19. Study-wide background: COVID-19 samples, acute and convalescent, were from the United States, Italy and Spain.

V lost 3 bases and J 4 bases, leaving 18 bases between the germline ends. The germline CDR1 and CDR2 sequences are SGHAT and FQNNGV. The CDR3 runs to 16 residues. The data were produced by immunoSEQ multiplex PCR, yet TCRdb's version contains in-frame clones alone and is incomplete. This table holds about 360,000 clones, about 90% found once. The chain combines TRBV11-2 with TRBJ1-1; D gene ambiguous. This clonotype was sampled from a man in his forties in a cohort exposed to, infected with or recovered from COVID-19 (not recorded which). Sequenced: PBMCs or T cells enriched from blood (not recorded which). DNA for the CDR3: TGTGCCAGCAGCTTTTCTGGCAGCGTGGTGGGCACTGAAGCTTTCTTT. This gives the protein CASSFSGSVVGTEAFF.